This is a list of T cell receptor beta chains from one sample in a study of blood T cell repertoires in COVID-19. The data were produced by immunoSEQ multiplex PCR, yet TCRdb's version contains in-frame clones alone and is incomplete. Of about 200,000 clones listed, around 92% are singletons. Material for sequencing was PBMCs or T cells enriched from blood (not recorded which). These receptor sequences come from a young woman with acute COVID-19. Both conserved end residues are part of each CDR3. D genes are given only for firm matches. Clone size is given for some rows only: seen once, a few or many times, or a class if the clone is expanded.

14,-,TRBJ1-1,-,TRBV18,TGTGCCAGCTCACCGCGAACAGTGAACACTGAAGCTTTCTTT,CASSPRTVNTEAFF
16,-,TRBJ2-3,-,TRBV3-1/TRBV3-2,TGTGCCAGCAGCCCCACCTGGCAGGGTTCGCCAGATACGCAGTATTTT,CASSPTWQGSPDTQYF
16,-,TRBJ1-5,-,TRBV18,TGTGCCAGCTCACCCCAAGAGGGTAGTCGCAATCAGCCCCAGCATTTT,CASSPQEGSRNQPQHF
14,TRBD1,TRBJ2-7,-,TRBV27,TGTGCCAGCAGTTTCCCGGGACAGTTCGACGAGCAGTACTTC,CASSFPGQFDEQYF
12,-,TRBJ1-5,once,TRBV5-4,TGTGCCAGCAGCTCCCCTTCCCAGCCCCAGCATTTT,CASSSPSQPQHF
17,-,TRBJ2-5,-,TRBV5-1,TGCGCCAGCAGCTTACCCGCGGGGCTCGGGTACCAAGAGACCCAGTACTTC,CASSLPAGLGYQETQYF
14,-,TRBJ1-5,-,TRBV30,TGTGCCTGGAGTGTACGTGGACTTAAATCTGCCCAGCATTTT,CAWSVRGLKSAQHF
13,-,TRBJ1-3,-,TRBV5-1,TGCGCCAGTAACAGAACCTCTGGAAACACCATATATTTT,CASNRTSGNTIYF
16,TRBD2,TRBJ2-1,-,TRBV27,TGTGCCAGCAGTGTCCCCGGGACTAGCATCCCCAATGAGCAGTTCTTC,CASSVPGTSIPNEQFF
15,-,TRBJ2-3,-,TRBV23-1,TGCGCCAGCAGCCCTCCAGGTCGGATCACAGATACGCAGTATTTT,CASSPPGRITDTQYF
17,TRBD1,TRBJ2-7,few,TRBV5-6,TGTGCCAGCAGCTTGGTTTCGGCAGGGGGCGTAGGCTACGAGCAGTACTTC,CASSLVSAGGVGYEQYF
16,-,TRBJ2-3,-,TRBV18,TGTGCCAGCTCACCACCCGGGATACCCGAATCGAACACGCAGTATTTT,CASSPPGIPESNTQYF
16,TRBD2,TRBJ2-2,once,TRBV4-2,TGTGCCAGCAGCCCCAGACTAGCGGGGGCAACCGGGGAGCTGTTTTTT,CASSPRLAGATGELFF
20,TRBD1,TRBJ2-2,-,TRBV15,TGTGCCACCAGCAGACCTCCACCCTGGGGGACAGGGGATGACACCGGGGAGCTGTTTTTT,CATSRPPPWGTGDDTGELFF
15,TRBD1,TRBJ2-1,once,TRBV7-6,TGTGCCAGCAGCCAGGGGGTACCTCTAAGGGATGAGCAGTTCTTC,CASSQGVPLRDEQFF
13,TRBD1,TRBJ2-7,-,TRBV25-1,TGTGCCAGCAGTGGGGACAGCCCCTACGAGCAGTACTTC,CASSGDSPYEQYF
15,-,TRBJ1-2,-,TRBV7-9,TGTGCCAGCAGCCGCGCTCCTACAGAGCACTATGGCTACACCTTC,CASSRAPTEHYGYTF
15,TRBD2,TRBJ2-3,once,TRBV10-3,TGTGCCATCAGTGATAAAAGCGGGGTCACAGATACGCAGTATTTT,CAISDKSGVTDTQYF
14,-,TRBJ2-7,-,TRBV3-1/TRBV3-2,TGTGCCAGCAGCCGTACGGACAGAACCTACGAGCAGTACTTC,CASSRTDRTYEQYF
14,-,TRBJ1-2,-,TRBV15,TGTGCCACCGCGGGGCACCCGATGGGCTATGGCTACACCTTC,CATAGHPMGYGYTF
16,-,TRBJ1-4,-,TRBV9,TGTGCCAGCAGCGTAGGAAACAGGAACATAGCCGAAAAACTGTTTTTT,CASSVGNRNIAEKLFF
16,-,TRBJ1-5,-,TRBV21-1,TGTGCCAGTACTGCAGGGGCTATGAATAGCAATCAGCCCCAGCATTTT,CASTAGAMNSNQPQHF
14,TRBD2,TRBJ2-5,few,TRBV6-2/TRBV6-3,TGTGCCAGCAGTCAATGGGGGGGCCAAGAGACCCAGTACTTC,CASSQWGGQETQYF
11,TRBD1,TRBJ1-2,-,TRBV29-1,TGCAGCGCTCTAACAGGGGGCGGCTACACCTTC,CSALTGGGYTF
13,TRBD1,TRBJ1-1,-,TRBV4-3,TGCGCCAGCGGCCTAGAGGGGGCCACTGAAGCTTTCTTT,CASGLEGATEAFF
15,TRBD1,TRBJ1-1,-,TRBV18,TGTGCCAGCTCAGGGACAGGGGCCTTTAACACTGAAGCTTTCTTT,CASSGTGAFNTEAFF
17,-,TRBJ1-1,few,TRBV5-1,TGCGCCAGCAGCTTGGCACCCTCGGGTTGGAGCGCTACTGAAGCTTTCTTT,CASSLAPSGWSATEAFF
14,TRBD1,TRBJ1-2,-,TRBV11-2,TGTGCCAGCAGCCCTCGACAGGGTGGACGCGGCTACACCTTC,CASSPRQGGRGYTF
13,-,TRBJ1-5,-,TRBV7-9,TGTGCCAGCAGCCCCGGCGGAAATCAGCCCCAGCATTTT,CASSPGGNQPQHF
16,-,TRBJ1-6,-,TRBV11-2,TGTGCCAGCAGCTTCAGTGGCGGTGACTATAATTCACCCCTCCACTTT,CASSFSGGDYNSPLHF